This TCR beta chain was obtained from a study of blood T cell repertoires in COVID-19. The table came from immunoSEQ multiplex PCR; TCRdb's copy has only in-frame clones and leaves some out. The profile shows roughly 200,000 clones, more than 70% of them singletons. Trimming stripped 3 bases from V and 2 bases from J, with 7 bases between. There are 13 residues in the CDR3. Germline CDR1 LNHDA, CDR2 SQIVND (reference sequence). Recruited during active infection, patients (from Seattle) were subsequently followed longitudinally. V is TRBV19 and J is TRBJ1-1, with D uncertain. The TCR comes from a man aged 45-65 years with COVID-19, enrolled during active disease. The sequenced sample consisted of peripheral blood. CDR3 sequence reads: CASSITRNTEAFF. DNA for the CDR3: TGTGCCAGTAGTATCACCAGAAACACTGAAGCTTTCTTT.